What follows are 7 T cell receptor beta chains derived from one specimen sequenced in a study of Ad26.COV2.S vaccination and SARS-CoV-2 variants. Measured with immunoSEQ multiplex PCR; TCRdb has only the in-frame clones, and not every one. The sample lists about 180,000 clones; 87% were seen once. The source material was peripheral blood, sampled after recovery from COVID-19. The source of these receptors is a human donor who had recovered from COVID-19.

This rearrangement joins TRBV9 to TRBJ2-3; 14 bases fit TRBD2. Germline CDR1 and CDR2: SGDLS and YYNGEE. This CDR3 comprises 17 residues. V was clipped by 4 bases and J by 1 base; unmatched bases: 5. The CDR3 here is CASSPGLAGGGTDTQYF. In DNA, the CDR3 is TGTGCCAGCAGCCCCGGACTAGCGGGGGGCGGCACAGATACGCAGTATTTT.

This chain uses TRBV7-2 with TRBJ1-6, with D possibly TRBD1 on 6 matching bases. V lost 4 bases, J lost 7 bases, and 20 bases lay in between. This CDR3 is 17 amino acids long. Germline values: CDR1 SGHTA, CDR2 FQGNSA. The CDR3 nucleotides read TGTGCCAGCAGCTCTTCGCGCGGGGGGCAGACGAATTCACCCCTCCACTTT. Amino acid sequence: CASSSSRGGQTNSPLHF.

V usage is TRBV15 and J usage is TRBJ1-6; D remains unclear. Germline V gene data show CDR1 as LNHNV and CDR2 as YYDKDF (reference sequence). The CDR3 spans 12 residues. V was shortened by 8 bases and J by 8 bases, with 10 bases between the two germline ends. For the CDR3, the DNA is TGTGCCACCGCGTCCCAGGATTCACCCCTCCACTTT. It encodes CATASQDSPLHF.

The chain employs TRBV2 and TRBJ2-1, with 9 bases that match TRBD2. From germline, CDR1 is SNHLY and CDR2 FYNNEI. The CDR3 has 14 residues. Trimming removed 1 base from V and 9 bases from J; junction bases left unmatched: 4. The CDR3 DNA sequence: TGTGCCAGCAGTGAAGAGCGGGAGGCGGGTGAGCAGTTCTTC. Translating gives CASSEEREAGEQFF.

The J gene is TRBJ1-2, the V gene TRBV25-1; no firm D call. The CDR3 has 13 residues. The ends were cut back, 6 bases at V and 4 bases at J, with 12 bases in the middle. Germline assignment: CDR1 MGHDK and CDR2 SYGVNS. CDR3 bases: TGTGCCAGCAGCTCCCGGGAGATCTATGGCTACACCTTC. It translates to CASSSREIYGYTF.

V and J are TRBV9 and TRBJ1-2, with TRBD1 as a possible D gene (5 bases). V lost 2 bases to trimming and J lost 5 bases, with 7 bases between them. The CDR3 is made up of 12 amino acids. CDR1 is SGDLS, CDR2 YYNGEE, per germline. CDR3 sequence (DNA): TGTGCCAGCAGCGTGGACATGTATGGCTACACCTTC. Protein product: CASSVDMYGYTF.

In DNA form, the CDR3 reads TGTGCCAGCAGCCCCGAACTAGCGGGGTACTACAATGAGCAGTTCTTC. It is translated as CASSPELAGYYNEQFF. The chain couples TRBV3-1 (or the pseudogene TRBV3-2) to TRBJ2-1, with 10 bases fitting TRBD2. CDR3 length: 16 amino acids. The V segment lost 4 bases and the J segment 3 bases; nucleotides outside the gene matches: 6. Germline V gene sequence: CDR1 LGHDT, CDR2 YNNKEL (reference sequence).